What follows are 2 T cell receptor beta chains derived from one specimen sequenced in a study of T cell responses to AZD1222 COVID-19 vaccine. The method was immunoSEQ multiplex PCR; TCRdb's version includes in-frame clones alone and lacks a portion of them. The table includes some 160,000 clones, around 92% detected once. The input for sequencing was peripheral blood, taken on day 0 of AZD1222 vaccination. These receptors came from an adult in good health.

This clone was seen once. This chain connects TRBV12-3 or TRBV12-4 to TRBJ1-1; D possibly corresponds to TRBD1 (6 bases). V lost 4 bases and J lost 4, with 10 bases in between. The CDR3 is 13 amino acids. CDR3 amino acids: CASSSGAATEAFF. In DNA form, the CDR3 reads TGTGCCAGCAGTTCGGGGGCGGCCACTGAAGCTTTCTTT.

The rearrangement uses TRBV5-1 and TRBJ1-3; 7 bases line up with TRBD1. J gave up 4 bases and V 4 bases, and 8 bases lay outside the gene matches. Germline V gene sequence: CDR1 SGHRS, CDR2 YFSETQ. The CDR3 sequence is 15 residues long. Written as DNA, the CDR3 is TGCGCCAGCAGCCTCGGACAGGTCGAGGGAAACACCATATATTTT. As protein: CASSLGQVEGNTIYF.